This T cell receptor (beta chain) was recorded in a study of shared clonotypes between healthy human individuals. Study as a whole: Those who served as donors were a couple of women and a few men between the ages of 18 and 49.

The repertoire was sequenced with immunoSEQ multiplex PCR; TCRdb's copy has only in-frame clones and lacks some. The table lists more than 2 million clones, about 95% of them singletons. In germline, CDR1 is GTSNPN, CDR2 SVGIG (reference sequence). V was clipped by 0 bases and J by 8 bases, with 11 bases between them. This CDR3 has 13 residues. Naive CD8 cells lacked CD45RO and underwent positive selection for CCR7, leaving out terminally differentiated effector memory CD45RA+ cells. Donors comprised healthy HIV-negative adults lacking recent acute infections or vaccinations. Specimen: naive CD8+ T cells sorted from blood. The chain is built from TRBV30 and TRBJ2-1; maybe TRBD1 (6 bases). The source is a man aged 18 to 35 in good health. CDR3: CAWSVGDIDEQFF. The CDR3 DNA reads TGTGCCTGGAGTGTGGGGGACATTGATGAGCAGTTCTTC.